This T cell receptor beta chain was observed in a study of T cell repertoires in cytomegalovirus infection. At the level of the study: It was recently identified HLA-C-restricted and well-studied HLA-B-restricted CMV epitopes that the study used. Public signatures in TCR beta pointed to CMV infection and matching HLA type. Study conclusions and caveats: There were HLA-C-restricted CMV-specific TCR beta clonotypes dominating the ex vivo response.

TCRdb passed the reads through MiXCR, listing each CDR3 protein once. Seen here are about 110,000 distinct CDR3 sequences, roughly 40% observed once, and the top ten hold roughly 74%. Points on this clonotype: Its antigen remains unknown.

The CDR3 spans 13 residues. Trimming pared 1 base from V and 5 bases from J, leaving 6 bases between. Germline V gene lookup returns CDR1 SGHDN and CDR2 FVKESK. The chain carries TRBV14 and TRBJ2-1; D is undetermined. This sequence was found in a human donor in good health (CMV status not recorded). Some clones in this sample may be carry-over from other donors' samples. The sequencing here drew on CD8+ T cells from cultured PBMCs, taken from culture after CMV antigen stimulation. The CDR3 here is CASSQVGHNEQFF. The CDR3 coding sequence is TGTGCCAGCAGCCAAGTCGGACACAATGAGCAGTTCTTC.